These 20 T cell receptor beta chains came from one sample sequenced in a study of T cell changes during pregnancy in multiple sclerosis. The protocol was immunoSEQ multiplex PCR, while the TCRdb copy is restricted to in-frame clones and leaves out a portion. The data show around 50,000 clones, around 94% seen once. The sequencing used CD4+ T cells from peripheral blood mononuclear cells, collected in the first trimester of pregnancy. These receptors came from a female donor with multiple sclerosis, enrolled in a pregnancy study.

The J gene is TRBJ2-7, the V gene TRBV2; 10 bases map to TRBD2. The germline CDR1 and CDR2 sequences are SNHLY and FYNNEI. Trimming cost V 9 bases and J 7 bases; bases outside gene matches: 15. The CDR3 contains 15 residues. The CDR3 protein is CASSLGSGGAGEQYF. The CDR3 DNA reads TGTGCCAGTTCCTTAGGGAGCGGGGGGGCCGGAGAGCAGTACTTC.

CDR3 sequence (DNA): TGTGCCAGCAGTGAAGCACGGGGGGGCTCCACAGATACGCAGTATTTT. Protein sequence: CASSEARGGSTDTQYF. The genes are TRBV2 and TRBJ2-3; the match to TRBD2 covers 8 bases. V lost 0 bases and J lost 2; bases outside the gene matches: 4. The germline V gene has CDR1 SNHLY and CDR2 FYNNEI. CDR3 length equals 16 residues.

V usage is TRBV21-1 and J usage is TRBJ2-5; the table's D call, TRBD2, was not checked against the DNA. TRBV21-1 is assigned pseudogene status. The CDR3 has 20 residues. CDR3 amino acids: CASSKAPPGGGQHGQETQYF. Written as DNA, the CDR3 is TGTGCCAGCAGCAAAGCCCCCCCCGGGGGGGGGCAACATGGGCAAGAGACCCAGTACTTC.

The chain carries TRBV5-1 and TRBJ2-5, with 7 bases that match TRBD1. The CDR3 length is 19 residues. The germline V gene encodes CDR1 SGHRS and CDR2 YFSETQ. The J segment lost 0 bases and the V segment lost 4 bases, leaving 18 bases of the junction unmatched. The CDR3 sequence: CASSPGPGQNNMYQETQYF. DNA for the CDR3: TGCGCCAGCAGCCCCGGTCCGGGACAGAATAACATGTACCAAGAGACCCAGTACTTC. The complete variable domain, with remaining parts taken from reference TRBV5-1 and TRBJ2-5, reads KAGVTQTPRYLIKTRGQQVTLSCSPISGHRSVSWYQQTPGQGLQFLFEYFSETQRNKGNFPGRFSGRQFSNSRSEMNVSTLELGDSALYLCASSPGPGQNNMYQETQYFGPGTRLLVL.

The gene calls are TRBV28 and TRBJ1-2; maybe TRBD1 (6 bases). Germline loops: CDR1 MDHEN, CDR2 SYDVKM. The CDR3 extends over 14 amino acids. V was shortened by 5 bases and J by 10 bases, with 20 bases between the two germline ends. The DNA for the CDR3 is TGTGCCAGCAGTAGAGAAGGGACACCAAGGGCCTACACCTTC. It codes for CASSREGTPRAYTF.

The CDR3 spells CASSDPGLGSPVEQFF. The CDR3 nucleotides read TGTGCCAGCAGTGATCCGGGACTAGGGTCCCCGGTTGAGCAGTTCTTC. The genes are TRBV2 and TRBJ2-1; 8 nucleotides line up with TRBD2. CDR1 is SNHLY and CDR2 is FYNNEI in the germline V gene. The junction had 13 bases not matched to a gene; V was cut back by 3 bases and J by 9 bases. This CDR3 spans 16 amino acids.

V is TRBV12-5 and J is TRBJ1-5, with 9 nucleotides matching TRBD1. With V trimmed by 1 base and J by 9 bases, 13 bases remained unmatched. Looked up from germline, CDR1 is LGHNT and CDR2 is FRNRAP. This CDR3 comprises 17 residues. CDR3 protein: CASGLGGLDRGYRPQHF. The CDR3 nucleotides are TGTGCTAGTGGTTTGGGGGGATTGGACAGGGGATATCGGCCCCAGCATTTT.

This sequence joins TRBV7-6 and TRBJ2-2, with 10 nucleotides matching TRBD1. With 5 bases clipped from V and 3 bases from J, the junction kept 6 bases outside the gene matches. Germline V CDR1 and CDR2: SGHVS, FNYEAQ. The CDR3 sequence is 16 residues long. Here the CDR3 DNA reads TGTGCCAGCAGCGGACAGGGGGTTGGGGACACCGGGGAGCTGTTTTTT. This encodes CASSGQGVGDTGELFF.

The chain carries TRBV10-2 and TRBJ2-1; 12 nucleotides line up with TRBD2. CDR1 WSHSY and CDR2 SAAADI come from the germline V gene. Trimming took 7 bases from V and 0 from J; bases not matched to a gene: 7. The CDR3 has 17 residues. The CDR3: CASKPLAGGSSYNEQFF. CDR3 coding DNA: TGCGCCAGCAAACCACTAGCGGGGGGCAGCTCCTACAATGAGCAGTTCTTC.

This clone was detected only once. V is TRBV9 and J is TRBJ2-1, with a weak D call TRBD2 (7 bases). CDR1 is SGDLS and CDR2 is YYNGEE in the germline V gene. V gave up 5 bases and J gave up 3 bases, with 15 bases separating them. This CDR3 has 15 amino acids. Here the CDR3 DNA reads TGTGCCAGCAGTGTCGGAGGGGGGGGCTACAATGAGCAGTTCTTC. Translation: CASSVGGGGYNEQFF. Full variable domain (missing parts from reference TRBV9 and TRBJ2-1): DSGVTQTPKHLITATGQRVTLRCSPRSGDLSVYWYQQSLDQGLQFLIQYYNGEERAKGNILERFSAQQFPDLHSELNLSSLELGDSALYFCASSVGGGGYNEQFFGPGTRLTVL.

CDR3 protein: CASSRPVAGGNEQFF. CDR3 nucleotide sequence: TGCGCCAGCAGCCGACCTGTAGCGGGGGGCAATGAGCAGTTCTTC. This sequence joins TRBV4-1 and TRBJ2-1; the match to TRBD2 covers 10 bases. This CDR3 contains 15 residues. Germline assignment: CDR1 MGHRA and CDR2 YSYEKL. V shed 4 bases and J 6 bases; nucleotides not matched to a gene: 6.

This chain uses TRBV5-1 with TRBJ1-3; no reliable D call. Germline CDR1 is SGHRS and CDR2 is YFSETQ. Trimming pared 1 base from V and 0 bases from J, leaving 5 bases between. This CDR3 region has 14 residues. The CDR3 region has the DNA TGCGCCAGCAGCTTGCCAGACTCTGGAAACACCATATATTTT. It specifies CASSLPDSGNTIYF.

The chain is built from TRBV6-1 and TRBJ1-5; D might be TRBD1 (6 bases). V gave up 4 bases and J gave up 5 bases, with 9 bases separating them. The CDR3 spans 13 residues. Germline-derived CDR1 and CDR2 are MNHNS and SASEGT. CDR3 bases: TGTGCCAGCAGTGCCTCAGGGGATCAGCCCCAGCATTTT. It yields the protein CASSASGDQPQHF.

The chain couples TRBV25-1 to TRBJ1-2; 7 bases align to TRBD1. Unmatched junction bases numbered 11, after V lost 5 bases and J lost 8 bases. CDR3 length: 14 residues. Germline V gene data show CDR1 as MGHDK and CDR2 as SYGVNS. This CDR3 reads CASSRTGAPGGYTF. The CDR3 nucleotides read TGTGCCAGCAGTCGAACAGGGGCACCGGGAGGCTACACCTTC.

The chain couples TRBV9 to TRBJ2-7; D uncertain. There are 14 residues in the CDR3. Looked up from germline, CDR1 is SGDLS and CDR2 is YYNGEE. Trimming removed 0 bases from V and 2 bases from J, with 9 bases in between. The CDR3 sequence is CASSVDLGTYEQYF. CDR3 coding DNA: TGTGCCAGCAGCGTAGATTTGGGCACCTACGAGCAGTACTTC.

The chain links TRBV5-1 to TRBJ2-2; TRBD1 agrees at 8 bases. J lost 1 base, V lost 8 bases, and 13 bases had no gene match. The CDR3 is made up of 17 amino acids. Germline CDR1 is SGHRS and CDR2 is YFSETQ. CDR3 sequence reads: CASTTNPGTGNTGELFF. CDR3 nucleotides: TGCGCCAGTACCACTAACCCCGGGACAGGGAACACCGGGGAGCTGTTTTTT.

V and J are TRBV6-5 and TRBJ1-2; D is possibly TRBD1 (6 bases). Germline-derived CDR1 and CDR2 are MNHEY and SVGAGI. V was cut by 6 bases and J by 1 base, with 15 bases left in between. There are 15 residues in the CDR3. The CDR3 DNA is TGTGCCAGCAGGGGAGTACAGGGTGATAACTATGGCTACACCTTC. Its protein is CASRGVQGDNYGYTF.

This chain links TRBV6-1 with TRBJ2-7, with 8 bases that match TRBD1. Germline V gene data show CDR1 as MNHNS and CDR2 as SASEGT. The CDR3 consists of 14 residues. V dropped 6 bases and J dropped 4; count of bases not matched to a gene: 8. The CDR3 loop is CASREMDRVYEQYF. CDR3 coding DNA: TGTGCCAGCAGAGAAATGGACAGGGTTTACGAGCAGTACTTC.

To note about this clone: An end of the junction differs from the germline gene, which may be a read error. CDR3 region: CSALAGGTVF. CDR3 bases: TGCAGTGCCCTAGCGGGGGGGACGGTCTTC. This rearrangement joins TRBV20-1 to TRBJ2-1; 12 bases align to TRBD2. Germline V CDR1 and CDR2: DFQATT, SNEGSKA (reference sequence). The CDR3 covers 10 residues.

J is TRBJ2-3 and V is TRBV6-6, with D perhaps matching TRBD1 (6 bases). Germline V CDR1 and CDR2: MNHNY, SVGAGI (reference sequence). Between the trimmed V and J ends, which lost 0 bases and 8 bases, there was a span of 12 bases. This CDR3 is built from 14 residues. CDR3 DNA: TGTGCCAGCAGTTACTCTGGGGGCAGCTCTACGCAGTATTTT. This translates into CASSYSGGSSTQYF.